A single T cell receptor (beta chain) is shown here with its context. Its antigen remains unknown. The sample belongs to a study of beta chain features in type 1 diabetes. Expressed TCRB transcripts were sequenced after all isolated RNA was converted to cDNA. Clones were sequenced by immunoSEQ multiplex PCR, and TCRdb holds only the in-frame ones, with some missing. The data contain about 13,000 clones, 46% of them singletons. The CDR3 is 15 amino acids. CDR1 and CDR2 (germline): GTSNPN, SVGIG (reference sequence). The junction had 10 bases not matched to a gene; V was cut back by 4 bases and J by 2 bases. Broader study findings: Type 1 diabetes patients had TCRB CDR3s that were shorter (moderately but significantly so) in all four CD4+ subsets. VDJ junctions from type 1 diabetes patients carried fewer insertions and larger deletions.

Specimen: stem cell memory CD4+ T cells from blood. The chain employs TRBV30 and TRBJ1-2, with 7 bases that match TRBD1. The receptor comes from a man aged 18 to 29 in good health. The CDR3 region has the DNA TGTGCCTGGACCCTACCAGGGGGATTAAACTATGGCTACACCTTC. It codes for CAWTLPGGLNYGYTF.